The rows below give T cell receptor beta chains drawn from one sample of a study of T-cell reconstitution after alpha-beta-depleted transplantation in children. One entry per CDR3 protein results from TCRdb running MiXCR on the PCR reads. The repertoire holds 500,000 or so distinct CDR3 sequences, with 9.5% to 12% as singletons. Sequences were derived from PBMCs, mostly from graft donor cells, sampled 180 days after TCRalphabeta/CD19-depleted stem cell transplant. The receptors come from a female patient aged 2 to 10 who had a stem cell transplant for aplastic anemia, so the T cells may come from the graft donor. The CDR3 runs from the conserved cysteine through the conserved F or W. D genes are given only for firm matches. For some rows the clone size is stated as once, few or many, or as a class when expanded; others skip it.

cdr3_nt	cdr3_aa	j_call	clone_size	v_call	d_call
TGTGCCAGCAGTTACTCTTGGAAAGACTATGGCTACACCTTC	CASSYSWKDYGYTF	TRBJ1-2	.	TRBV6-2/TRBV6-3	.
TGTGCCAGCAGTAACAGGGGAACGAGGAACATTCAGTACTTC	CASSNRGTRNIQYF	TRBJ2-4	few	TRBV6-2/TRBV6-3	TRBD1
TGTGCCAGCAGCTTGGTATCGACAGGGACTTCACCCCTCCACTTT	CASSLVSTGTSPLHF	TRBJ1-6	.	TRBV5-4	TRBD1
TGTGCCAGCAGCTGGGGGGCAGGGGGCACAGATACGCAGTATTTT	CASSWGAGGTDTQYF	TRBJ2-3	many	TRBV11-2	.
TGTGCCAGCAGCTGGCCCGGGACAGGGACAGATACGCAGTATTTT	CASSWPGTGTDTQYF	TRBJ2-3	few	TRBV7-2	TRBD1
TGTGCCAGCAGCTTACTAGACAGGGTCGCCTCCTACAATGAGCAGTTCTTC	CASSLLDRVASYNEQFF	TRBJ2-1	.	TRBV7-9	TRBD1
TGTGCCAGCAGCGCAGGGTCGGAGACCCAGTACTTC	CASSAGSETQYF	TRBJ2-5	.	TRBV9	.
TGTGCCACCAGTGATTTCTATGGCTACACCTTC	CATSDFYGYTF	TRBJ1-2	.	TRBV24-1	.
TGCAGTGCCCCGACTAGCGGGAGGCGGAGTGAGCAGTTCTTC	CSAPTSGRRSEQFF	TRBJ2-1	many	TRBV20-1	TRBD2
TGTGCCAGCAGCGATGTAGGTTTTGGCACAGATACGCAGTATTTT	CASSDVGFGTDTQYF	TRBJ2-3	many	TRBV7-9	.
TGTGCCAGCAGCCCTTACGGACAGGGGGCGGACGAGCAGTACTTC	CASSPYGQGADEQYF	TRBJ2-7	few	TRBV3-1	TRBD1
TGTGCCAGCAGCCCCGAGAGTTACTACAATGAGCAGTTCTTC	CASSPESYYNEQFF	TRBJ2-1	few	TRBV7-2	.
TGTGCCAGCAGTGCGGCTAGCGGATACCGAGTGGAGCAGTTCTTC	CASSAASGYRVEQFF	TRBJ2-1	many	TRBV28	TRBD2
TGCAGTGCTAGAGATGTGGGATGGGGGGAAAAACTGTTTTTT	CSARDVGWGEKLFF	TRBJ1-4	.	TRBV20-1	.
TGCAGCGTTGGTTCGGCATCGATCACTGAAGCTTTCTTT	CSVGSASITEAFF	TRBJ1-1	.	TRBV29-1	.
TGTGCCATCAGTGAGGACCGACTAGCGGGAGCCACCTACAATGAGCAGTTCTTC	CAISEDRLAGATYNEQFF	TRBJ2-1	.	TRBV10-3	TRBD2
TGTGCCAGCAGCGTATCGGGGGGAGTAAACAATGAGCAGTTCTTC	CASSVSGGVNNEQFF	TRBJ2-1	.	TRBV9	TRBD2
TGTGCCAGCAGGGTGTTGGGGGGGCGAGTATCTAGCGGGAGTTACAATGAGCAGTTCTTC	CASRVLGGRVSSGSYNEQFF	TRBJ2-1	.	TRBV11-2	TRBD2
TGCGCCAGCAGCCTCGGGACTAGCGTGAAAGGATGGGATACGCAGTATTTT	CASSLGTSVKGWDTQYF	TRBJ2-3	.	TRBV5-1	TRBD2
TGTGCCACCAGTCCTAACGACAGAAATCAGCCCCAGCATTTT	CATSPNDRNQPQHF	TRBJ1-5	few	TRBV24-1	.
TGTGCCAGCAGCGAGGGACTAGGAGTTTTAAGGGGCACAGATACGCAGTATTTT	CASSEGLGVLRGTDTQYF	TRBJ2-3	few	TRBV7-7	TRBD2
TGTGCCAGCAGTGATCCGGGACTAGCCCATGAGCAGTTCTTC	CASSDPGLAHEQFF	TRBJ2-1	.	TRBV28	TRBD2
TGTGCCAGCAATGACCCGAGCTCCTACAATGAGCAGTTCTTC	CASNDPSSYNEQFF	TRBJ2-1	few	TRBV28	.
TGCGCCAGCAGCCGCGGACAGGGAGTCCCTAATGAAAAACTGTTTTTT	CASSRGQGVPNEKLFF	TRBJ1-4	.	TRBV5-1	TRBD1
TGCGCCAGCAGCCAAGGCGTCATGGGGGTTCATAGCAATCAGCCCCAGCATTTT	CASSQGVMGVHSNQPQHF	TRBJ1-5	.	TRBV4-1	.
TGTGCCAGCAGCTTAGATTTAGTAGACAATGAGCAGTTCTTC	CASSLDLVDNEQFF	TRBJ2-1	few	TRBV7-2	.
TGTGCCAGCAGCGCTAGCAGATCCACCGGGGAGCTGTTTTTT	CASSASRSTGELFF	TRBJ2-2	few	TRBV6-2/TRBV6-3	.
TGCGCCAGCAGCCACGAGACCGGGACATTTTCCTACGAGCAGTACTTC	CASSHETGTFSYEQYF	TRBJ2-7	few	TRBV4-1	.
TGTGCCAGCAGTGAAGATCAGCGGGAGTTCAACAATGAGCAGTTCTTC	CASSEDQREFNNEQFF	TRBJ2-1	few	TRBV25-1	TRBD2
TGTGCCTGGAGTCCCGGGGACCGCAATGAGCAGTTCTTC	CAWSPGDRNEQFF	TRBJ2-1	.	TRBV30	.
TGTGCCAGCAGCGCAATATCTGAAGCTTTCTTT	CASSAISEAFF	TRBJ1-1	.	TRBV12-3/TRBV12-4	.
TGTGCCAGCAGCGAGTCCGGGACTAGCGGCAATGAGCAGTTCTTC	CASSESGTSGNEQFF	TRBJ2-1	few	TRBV9	TRBD2
TGCGCCAGCAGCTTGGAGGGACAGGGTAGGAGCAATCAGCCCCAGCATTTT	CASSLEGQGRSNQPQHF	TRBJ1-5	.	TRBV5-1	TRBD1
TGCGCCAGCAGCTTTGGGGACCAGCTCTTCTATGGCTACACCTTC	CASSFGDQLFYGYTF	TRBJ1-2	.	TRBV5-1	.
TGCGCCAGCAGCCAAGATTATCCATGGACTCATGGCCCAATGACTAATCAGCCCCAGCATTTT	CASSQDYPWTHGPMTNQPQHF	TRBJ1-5	once	TRBV4-1	.
TGTGCCAGCAGTTCCCACGGGACAGGGTCATATGGCTACACCTTC	CASSSHGTGSYGYTF	TRBJ1-2	.	TRBV27	TRBD1
TGCAGTGCTGCAGGGGGCACTAATGAAAAACTGTTTTTT	CSAAGGTNEKLFF	TRBJ1-4	few	TRBV20-1	TRBD1